The T cell receptor (beta chain) described here comes from a study of technical replicates of blood from a handful of donors. The CDR3 consists of 16 residues. The V and J ends lost 2 bases and 6 bases, in that order; junction bases with no gene match: 7. CDR1 is MRHNA, CDR2 SNTAGT, per germline. This clone showed up just a few times. The method was immunoSEQ multiplex PCR; TCRdb's version includes in-frame clones alone and lacks a portion of them. Among 70,000 to 75,000 clones listed, approximately 95% were seen once. Material: T cells isolated from PBMCs. The receptor comes from a human donor in good health. The chain recombines TRBV6-4 with TRBJ2-1; 10 bases agree with TRBD1. The CDR3 protein is CASSDLPGDRGNEQFF. CDR3 DNA: TGTGCCAGCAGTGACCTCCCCGGGGACAGGGGCAATGAGCAGTTCTTC.